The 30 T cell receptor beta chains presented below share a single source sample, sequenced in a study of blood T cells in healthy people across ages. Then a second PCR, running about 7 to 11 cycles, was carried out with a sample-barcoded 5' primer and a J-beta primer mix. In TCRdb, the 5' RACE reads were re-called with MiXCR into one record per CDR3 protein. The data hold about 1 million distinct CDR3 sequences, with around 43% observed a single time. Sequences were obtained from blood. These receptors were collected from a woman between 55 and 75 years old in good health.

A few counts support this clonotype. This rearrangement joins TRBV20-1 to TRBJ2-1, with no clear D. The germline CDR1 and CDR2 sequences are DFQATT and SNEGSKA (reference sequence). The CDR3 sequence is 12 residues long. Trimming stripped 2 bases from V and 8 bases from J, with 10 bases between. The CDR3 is CSARRIKDEQFF. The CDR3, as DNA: TGCAGTGCTAGACGGATTAAGGATGAGCAGTTCTTC.

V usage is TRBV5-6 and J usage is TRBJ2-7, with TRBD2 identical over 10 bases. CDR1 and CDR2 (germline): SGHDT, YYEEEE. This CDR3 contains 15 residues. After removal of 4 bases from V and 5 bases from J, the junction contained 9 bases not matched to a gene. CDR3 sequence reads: CASSAERTSGDEQYF. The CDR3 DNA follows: TGTGCCAGCAGCGCCGAACGGACTAGCGGCGACGAGCAGTACTTC.

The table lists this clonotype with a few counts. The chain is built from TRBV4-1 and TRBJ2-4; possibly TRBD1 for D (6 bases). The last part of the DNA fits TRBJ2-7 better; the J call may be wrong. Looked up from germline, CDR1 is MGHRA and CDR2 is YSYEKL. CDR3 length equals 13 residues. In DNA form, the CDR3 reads TGCGCCAGCAGCCAGCCAGGGGCCTACGAGCAGTACTTC. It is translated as CASSQPGAYEQYF.

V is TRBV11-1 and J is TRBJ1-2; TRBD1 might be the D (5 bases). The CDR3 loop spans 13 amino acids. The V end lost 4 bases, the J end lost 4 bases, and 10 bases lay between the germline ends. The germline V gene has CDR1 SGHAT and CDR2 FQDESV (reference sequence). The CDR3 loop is CASSSTVGYGYTF. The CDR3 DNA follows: TGTGCCAGCAGCTCGACAGTGGGCTATGGCTACACCTTC.

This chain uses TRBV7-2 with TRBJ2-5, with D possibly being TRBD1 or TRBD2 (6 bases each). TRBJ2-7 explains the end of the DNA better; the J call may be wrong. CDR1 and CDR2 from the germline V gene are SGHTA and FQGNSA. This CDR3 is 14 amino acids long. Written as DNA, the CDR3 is TGTGCCAGCAGCTTGGAGGGCAGGGGTGACGAGCAGTACTTC. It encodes CASSLEGRGDEQYF.

CDR3 DNA: TGTGCCAGCAGCTTAGGTACAGGCAGTGCCCCTAAGCAGTTCTTC. Protein sequence: CASSLGTGSAPKQFF. V is TRBV5-6 and J is TRBJ2-1, with a possible D match to TRBD1 (5 bases). The CDR3 extends over 15 amino acids. In germline, CDR1 is SGHDT, CDR2 YYEEEE. Trimming pared 2 bases from V and 11 bases from J, leaving 20 bases between.

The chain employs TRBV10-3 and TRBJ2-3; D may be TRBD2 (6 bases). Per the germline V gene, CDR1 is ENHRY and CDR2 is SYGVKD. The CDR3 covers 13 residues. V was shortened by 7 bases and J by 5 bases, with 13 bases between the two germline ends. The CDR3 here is CAINGDFQDTQYF. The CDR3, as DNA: TGTGCCATCAACGGGGACTTTCAAGATACGCAGTATTTT.

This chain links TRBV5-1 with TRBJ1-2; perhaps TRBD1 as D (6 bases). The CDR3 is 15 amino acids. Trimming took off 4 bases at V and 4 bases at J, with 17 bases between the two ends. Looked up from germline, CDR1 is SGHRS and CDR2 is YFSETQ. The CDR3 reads CASSMGGQPAYGYTF. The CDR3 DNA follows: TGCGCCAGCAGCATGGGCGGACAGCCTGCCTATGGCTACACCTTC.

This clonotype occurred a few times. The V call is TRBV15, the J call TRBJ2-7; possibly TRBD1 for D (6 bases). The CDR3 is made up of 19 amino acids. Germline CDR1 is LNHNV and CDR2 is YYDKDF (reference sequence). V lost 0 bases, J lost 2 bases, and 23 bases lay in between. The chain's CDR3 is CATSRDLRTALRSPYEQYF. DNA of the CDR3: TGTGCCACCAGCAGAGATCTTAGGACAGCCTTACGTTCTCCCTACGAGCAGTACTTC.

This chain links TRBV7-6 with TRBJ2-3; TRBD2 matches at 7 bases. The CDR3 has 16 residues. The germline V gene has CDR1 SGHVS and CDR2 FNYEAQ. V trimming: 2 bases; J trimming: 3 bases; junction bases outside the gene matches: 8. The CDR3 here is CASSLKSGGSTDTQYF. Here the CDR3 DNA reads TGTGCCAGCAGCTTAAAAAGCGGCGGGAGTACAGATACGCAGTATTTT. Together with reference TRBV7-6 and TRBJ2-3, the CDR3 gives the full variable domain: GAGVSQSPRYKVTKRGQDVALRCDPISGHVSLYWYRQALGQGPEFLTYFNYEAQQDKSGLPNDRFSAERPEGSISTLTIQRTEQRDSAMYRCASSLKSGGSTDTQYFGPGTRLTVL.

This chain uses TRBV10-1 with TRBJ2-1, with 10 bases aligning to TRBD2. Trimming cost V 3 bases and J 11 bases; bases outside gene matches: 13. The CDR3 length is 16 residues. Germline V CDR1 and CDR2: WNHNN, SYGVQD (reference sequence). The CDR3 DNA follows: TGCGCCAGCAGTGACCCTACTAGCGGGATCCGAGTTAAGCAGTTCTTC. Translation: CASSDPTSGIRVKQFF.

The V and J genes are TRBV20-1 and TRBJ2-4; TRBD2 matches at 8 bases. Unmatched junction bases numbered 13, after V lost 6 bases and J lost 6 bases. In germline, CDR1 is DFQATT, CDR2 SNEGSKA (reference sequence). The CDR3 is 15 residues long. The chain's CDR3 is CSAPGLDRSINIQYF. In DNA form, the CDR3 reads TGCAGTGCACCGGGACTAGATAGGTCCATAAACATTCAGTACTTC.

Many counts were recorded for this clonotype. The CDR3 nucleotides read TGTGCCAGCTCGCGACTAGCGGGATACGAGCAGTACTTC. Its protein is CASSRLAGYEQYF. This rearrangement joins TRBV7-6 to TRBJ2-7, with 11 bases fitting TRBD2. Germline CDR1 and CDR2: SGHVS and FNYEAQ. After removal of 8 bases from V and 4 bases from J, the junction contained 4 bases not matched to a gene. The CDR3 loop spans 13 amino acids.

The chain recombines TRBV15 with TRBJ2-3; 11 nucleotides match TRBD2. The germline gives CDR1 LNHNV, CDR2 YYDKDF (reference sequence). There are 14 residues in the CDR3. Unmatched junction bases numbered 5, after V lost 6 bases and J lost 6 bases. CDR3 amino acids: CATRPASGGDTQYF. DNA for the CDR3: TGTGCCACCAGACCTGCTAGCGGGGGGGATACGCAGTATTTT.

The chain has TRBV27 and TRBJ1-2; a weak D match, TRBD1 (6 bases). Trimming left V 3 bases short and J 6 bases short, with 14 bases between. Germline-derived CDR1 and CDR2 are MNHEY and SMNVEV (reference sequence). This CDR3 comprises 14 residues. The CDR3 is CASSFLGGLNGYTF. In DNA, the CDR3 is TGTGCCAGCAGTTTCCTAGGGGGGCTCAATGGCTACACCTTC.

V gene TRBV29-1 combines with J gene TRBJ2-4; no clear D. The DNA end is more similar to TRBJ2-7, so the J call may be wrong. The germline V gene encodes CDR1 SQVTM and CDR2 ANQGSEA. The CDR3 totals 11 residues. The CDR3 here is CSVVSKNEQYF. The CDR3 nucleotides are TGCAGCGTTGTTTCTAAGAACGAGCAGTACTTC.

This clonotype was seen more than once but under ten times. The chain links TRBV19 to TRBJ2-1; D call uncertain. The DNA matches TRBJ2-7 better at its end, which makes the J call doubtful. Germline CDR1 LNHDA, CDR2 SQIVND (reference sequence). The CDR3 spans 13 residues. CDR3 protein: CASSLETYNEQYF. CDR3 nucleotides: TGTGCCAGTAGCCTTGAAACATACAATGAGCAGTACTTC.

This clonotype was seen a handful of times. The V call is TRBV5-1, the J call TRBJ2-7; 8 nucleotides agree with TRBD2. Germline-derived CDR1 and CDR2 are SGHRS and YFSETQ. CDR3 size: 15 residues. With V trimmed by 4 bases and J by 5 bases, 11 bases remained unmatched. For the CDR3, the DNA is TGCGCCAGCAGCGAAGGTAGCGGGATCTTCAACGAGCAGTACTTC. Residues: CASSEGSGIFNEQYF.

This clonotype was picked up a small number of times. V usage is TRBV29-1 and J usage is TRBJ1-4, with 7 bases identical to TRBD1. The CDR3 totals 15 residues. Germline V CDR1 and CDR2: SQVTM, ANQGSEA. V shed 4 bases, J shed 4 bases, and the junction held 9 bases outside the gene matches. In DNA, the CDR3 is TGCAGCGTTGGTGAGCGGACAGGCGTTAATGAAAAACTGTTTTTT. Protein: CSVGERTGVNEKLFF.

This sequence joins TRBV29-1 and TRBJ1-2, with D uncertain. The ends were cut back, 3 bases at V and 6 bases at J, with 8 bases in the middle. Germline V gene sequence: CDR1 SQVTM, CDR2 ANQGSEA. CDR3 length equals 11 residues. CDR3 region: CSVDPRDGYTF. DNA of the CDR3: TGCAGCGTTGATCCCCGGGATGGCTACACCTTC.

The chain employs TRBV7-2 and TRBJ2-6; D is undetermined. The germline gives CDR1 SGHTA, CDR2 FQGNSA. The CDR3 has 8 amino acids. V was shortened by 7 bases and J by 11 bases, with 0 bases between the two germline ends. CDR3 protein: CASNVLTF. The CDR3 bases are TGTGCCAGCAACGTCCTGACTTTC.

The CDR3 protein is CASSLDGSNSPLHF. CDR3 in DNA: TGTGCCAGCAGCTTAGATGGCTCTAATTCACCCCTCCACTTT. V and J are TRBV7-8 and TRBJ1-6, with unresolved D. Germline V gives CDR1 SGHVS, CDR2 FQNEAQ. The V end lost 1 base, the J end lost 6 bases, and 7 bases lay between the germline ends. CDR3 length: 14 amino acids.

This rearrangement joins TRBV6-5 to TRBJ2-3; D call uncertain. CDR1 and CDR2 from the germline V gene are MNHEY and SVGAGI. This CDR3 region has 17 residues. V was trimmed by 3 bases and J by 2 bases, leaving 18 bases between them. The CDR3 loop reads CASSYGKARRHTDTQYF. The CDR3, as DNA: TGTGCCAGCAGTTATGGGAAGGCGCGACGGCACACAGATACGCAGTATTTT.

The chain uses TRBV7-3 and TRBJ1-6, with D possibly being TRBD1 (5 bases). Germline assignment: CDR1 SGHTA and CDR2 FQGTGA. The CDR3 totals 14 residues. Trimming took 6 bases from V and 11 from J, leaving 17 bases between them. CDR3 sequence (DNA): TGTGCCAGCAGACGAGGCAGGGTTAGTACACCCCTCCACTTT. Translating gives CASRRGRVSTPLHF.

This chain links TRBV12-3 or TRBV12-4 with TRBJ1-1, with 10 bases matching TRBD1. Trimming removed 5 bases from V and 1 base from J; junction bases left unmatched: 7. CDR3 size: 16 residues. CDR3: CASSPLGTGANTEAFF. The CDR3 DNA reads TGTGCCAGCAGTCCACTGGGGACAGGGGCGAACACTGAAGCTTTCTTT.

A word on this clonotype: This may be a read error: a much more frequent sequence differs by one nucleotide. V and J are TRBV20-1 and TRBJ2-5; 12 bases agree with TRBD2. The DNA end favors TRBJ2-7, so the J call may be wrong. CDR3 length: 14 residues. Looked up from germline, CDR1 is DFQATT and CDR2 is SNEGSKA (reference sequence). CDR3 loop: CSASRTSGVYEQYF. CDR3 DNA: TGCAGTGCTAGCCGGACTAGCGGGGTATACGAGCAGTACTTC.

CDR3 region: CSARDRGGVGYTF. The CDR3 DNA reads TGCAGTGCTAGAGATCGGGGAGGGGTTGGCTACACCTTC. The rearrangement links TRBV20-1 to TRBJ1-2; weak D call: TRBD1 (5 bases). Germline-derived CDR1 and CDR2 are DFQATT and SNEGSKA (reference sequence). This CDR3 has 13 residues. Trimming stripped 0 bases from V and 7 bases from J, with 12 bases between.

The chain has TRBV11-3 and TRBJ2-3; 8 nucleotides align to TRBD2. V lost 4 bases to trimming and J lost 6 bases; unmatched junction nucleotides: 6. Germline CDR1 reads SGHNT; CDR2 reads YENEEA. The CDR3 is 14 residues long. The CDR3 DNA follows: TGTGCCAGCAGCTCAGCGGGAGAGGGCGATACGCAGTATTTT. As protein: CASSSAGEGDTQYF. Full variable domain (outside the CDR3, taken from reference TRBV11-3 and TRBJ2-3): EAGVVQSPRYKIIEKKQPVAFWCNPISGHNTLYWYLQNLGQGPELLIRYENEEAVDDSQLPKDRFSAERLKGVDSTLKIQPAELGDSAVYLCASSSAGEGDTQYFGPGTRLTVL.

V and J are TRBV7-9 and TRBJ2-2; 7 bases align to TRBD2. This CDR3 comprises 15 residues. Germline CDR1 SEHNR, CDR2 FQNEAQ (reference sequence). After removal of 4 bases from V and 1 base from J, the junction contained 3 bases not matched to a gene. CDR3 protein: CASSSGTKNTGELFF. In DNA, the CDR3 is TGTGCCAGCAGCTCCGGGACTAAGAACACCGGGGAGCTGTTTTTT.

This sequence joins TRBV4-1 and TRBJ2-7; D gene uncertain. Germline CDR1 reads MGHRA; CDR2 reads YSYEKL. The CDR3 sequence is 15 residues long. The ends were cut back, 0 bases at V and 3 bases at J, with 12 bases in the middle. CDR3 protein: CASSQDRTGLYEQYF. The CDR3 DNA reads TGCGCCAGCAGCCAAGATCGGACGGGTCTCTACGAGCAGTACTTC.